This entry lists 10 T cell receptor beta chains sequenced from one sample in a study of blood T cell repertoires in COVID-19. Only in-frame clones appear in the TCRdb table, and some are missing; sequencing was by immunoSEQ multiplex PCR. Of about 190,000 clones detected, roughly 85% appear once; the ten largest clones hold 4.5% to 6.5%. Sequencing was done on a sample of peripheral blood. The receptors derive from a woman aged 25 to 45 with acute or convalescent COVID-19.

The CDR3 nucleotides read TGTGCCAGTAAGGCCCTACAGGGTTATGAGACTGAAGCTTTCTTT. This encodes CASKALQGYETEAFF. The chain employs TRBV19 and TRBJ1-1; possible D gene TRBD1, 6 bases. The CDR3 runs to 15 residues. Looked up from germline, CDR1 is LNHDA and CDR2 is SQIVND (reference sequence). V gave up 7 bases and J gave up 5 bases, with 20 bases separating them.

CDR3 nucleotide sequence: TGTGCCTGGATCCCGGGGGGGGCCTATGGCTACACCTTC. Translated, it gives CAWIPGGAYGYTF. The chain couples TRBV30 to TRBJ1-2, with D maybe TRBD1 (6 bases). Germline V lookup: CDR1 GTSNPN, CDR2 SVGIG (reference sequence). V shed 4 bases and J shed 4 bases, with 13 bases lying between them. CDR3 length: 13 residues. The complete variable domain, with remaining parts taken from reference TRBV30 and TRBJ1-2, reads SQTIHQWPATLVQPVGSPLSLECTVEGTSNPNLYWYRQAAGRGLQLLFYSVGIGQISSEVPQNLSASRPQDRQFILSSKKLLLSDSGFYLCAWIPGGAYGYTFGSGTRLTVV.

Comments on this clone: Different DNA sequences within this sample yield the same CDR3. The gene calls are TRBV5-4 and TRBJ1-1; D ambiguous. The germline V gene has CDR1 SGHNT and CDR2 YYREEE (reference sequence). This CDR3 region has 13 residues. V dropped 0 bases and J dropped 2 bases, with 5 bases sitting between them. CDR3 coding DNA: TGTGCCAGCAGCTTGGACAGCAACACTGAAGCTTTCTTT. This gives the protein CASSLDSNTEAFF.

This clone occurred a few times. The CDR3 region is CAWNWANVLTF. CDR3 DNA sequence: TGTGCCTGGAACTGGGCCAACGTCCTGACTTTC. This chain connects TRBV30 to TRBJ2-6; no firm D call. This CDR3 is built from 11 residues. Germline V CDR1 and CDR2: GTSNPN, SVGIG (reference sequence). Trimming pared 4 bases from V and 5 bases from J, leaving 3 bases between.

The rearrangement joins TRBV13 to TRBJ2-4, with 11 nucleotides matching TRBD2. This CDR3 is 17 amino acids long. V lost 6 bases to trimming and J lost 0 bases; unmatched junction nucleotides: 7. Per germline, CDR1 PRHDT and CDR2 FYEKMQ (reference sequence). The CDR3 protein is CASSPRLAGLAKNIQYF. The CDR3 DNA reads as TGTGCCAGCAGTCCCCGACTAGCGGGATTAGCCAAAAACATTCAGTACTTC.

In this sample, this clone turned up many times. This chain's CDR3 is CASTPLGAGSSYEQYF. The CDR3 coding sequence is TGCGCCAGCACCCCATTAGGGGCAGGGTCCTCGTACGAGCAGTACTTC. J is TRBJ2-7 and V is TRBV5-1; the D gene is possibly TRBD1 (5 bases). V shed 6 bases and J shed 4 bases, with 23 bases lying between them. The CDR3 contains 16 residues. In germline, CDR1 is SGHRS, CDR2 YFSETQ.

The chain employs TRBV3-1 (or the pseudogene TRBV3-2) and TRBJ2-7; 12 bases match TRBD1. From germline, CDR1 is LGHDT and CDR2 YNNKEL (reference sequence). The ends lost 0 bases at V and 1 base at J; junction bases unmatched: 13. The CDR3 totals 20 residues. CDR3 sequence reads: CASSQDWGGQGAPRSYEQYF. CDR3 DNA: TGTGCCAGCAGCCAAGATTGGGGGGGACAGGGGGCCCCCCGGTCCTACGAGCAGTACTTC.

V usage is TRBV10-3 and J usage is TRBJ2-7; 10 nucleotides agree with TRBD1. Unmatched junction bases numbered 9, after V lost 2 bases and J lost 2 bases. Looked up from germline, CDR1 is ENHRY and CDR2 is SYGVKD. This CDR3 has 17 amino acids. The CDR3 here is CAISETETGTGAYEQYF. CDR3 sequence (DNA): TGTGCCATCAGTGAGACCGAAACCGGGACAGGGGCCTACGAGCAGTACTTC.

The rearrangement joins TRBV28 to TRBJ2-2, with D possibly being TRBD2 (5 bases). The CDR3 contains 11 residues. From germline, CDR1 is MDHEN and CDR2 SYDVKM. The V gene lost 8 bases and the J gene lost 7 bases, with 8 bases spanning the gap. The DNA for the CDR3 is TGTGCCAGCCTCCGGGGCGGGGAGCTGTTTTTT. Amino acids: CASLRGGELFF.

The rearrangement uses TRBV19 and TRBJ2-4; 12 bases map to TRBD1. This CDR3 has 17 residues. Trimming at V came to 8 bases and at J to 1 base, leaving 9 bases not matched to a gene. CDR1 is LNHDA and CDR2 is SQIVND in the germline V gene (reference sequence). CDR3 in amino acids: CASYGTGGGSAKNIQYF. CDR3 nucleotides: TGTGCCAGTTACGGGACAGGGGGCGGTTCGGCCAAAAACATTCAGTACTTC.